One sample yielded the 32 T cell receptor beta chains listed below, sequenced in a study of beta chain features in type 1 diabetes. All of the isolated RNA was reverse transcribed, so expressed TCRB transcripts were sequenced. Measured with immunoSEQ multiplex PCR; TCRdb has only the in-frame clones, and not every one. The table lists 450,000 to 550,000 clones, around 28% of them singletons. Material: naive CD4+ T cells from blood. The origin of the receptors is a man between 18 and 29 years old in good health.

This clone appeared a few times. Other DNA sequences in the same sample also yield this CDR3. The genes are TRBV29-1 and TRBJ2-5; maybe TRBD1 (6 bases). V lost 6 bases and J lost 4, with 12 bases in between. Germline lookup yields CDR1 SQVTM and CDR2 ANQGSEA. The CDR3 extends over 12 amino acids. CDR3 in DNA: TGCAGCGTGGGCAGGGGATCAGAGACCCAGTACTTC. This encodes CSVGRGSETQYF.

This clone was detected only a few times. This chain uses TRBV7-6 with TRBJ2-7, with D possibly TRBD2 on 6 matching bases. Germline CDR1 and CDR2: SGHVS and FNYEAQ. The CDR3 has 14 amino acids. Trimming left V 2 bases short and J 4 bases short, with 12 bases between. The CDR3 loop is CASSLWEVSYEQYF. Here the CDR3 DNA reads TGTGCCAGCAGCTTATGGGAGGTATCATACGAGCAGTACTTC.

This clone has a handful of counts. CDR3 sequence: CASTENISGELFF. DNA of the CDR3: TGTGCCAGCACCGAAAACATCTCCGGGGAGCTGTTTTTT. The chain links TRBV2 to TRBJ2-2; D call uncertain. Per the germline V gene, CDR1 is SNHLY and CDR2 is FYNNEI. Trimming cost V 7 bases and J 6 bases, with 12 bases left between them. The CDR3 sequence is 13 residues long.

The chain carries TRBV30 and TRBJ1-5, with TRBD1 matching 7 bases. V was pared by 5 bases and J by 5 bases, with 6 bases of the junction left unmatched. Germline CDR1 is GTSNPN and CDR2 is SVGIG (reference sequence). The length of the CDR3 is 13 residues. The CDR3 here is CAWGRDRDQPQHF. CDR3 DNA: TGTGCCTGGGGTAGGGACAGAGATCAGCCCCAGCATTTT.

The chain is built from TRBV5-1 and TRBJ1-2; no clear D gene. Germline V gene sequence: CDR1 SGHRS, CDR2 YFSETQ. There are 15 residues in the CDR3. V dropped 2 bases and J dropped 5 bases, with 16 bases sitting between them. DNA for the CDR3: TGCGCCAGCAGCTTTGAGTTCCCCACTGAATATGGCTACACCTTC. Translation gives CASSFEFPTEYGYTF. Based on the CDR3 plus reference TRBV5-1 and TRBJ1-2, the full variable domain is KAGVTQTPRYLIKTRGQQVTLSCSPISGHRSVSWYQQTPGQGLQFLFEYFSETQRNKGNFPGRFSGRQFSNSRSEMNVSTLELGDSALYLCASSFEFPTEYGYTFGSGTRLTVV.

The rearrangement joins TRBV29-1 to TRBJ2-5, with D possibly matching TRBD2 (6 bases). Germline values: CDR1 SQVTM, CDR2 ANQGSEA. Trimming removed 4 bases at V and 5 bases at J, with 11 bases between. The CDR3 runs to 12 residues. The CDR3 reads CSVVGSRETQYF. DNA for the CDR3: TGCAGCGTTGTCGGGAGTCGGGAGACCCAGTACTTC. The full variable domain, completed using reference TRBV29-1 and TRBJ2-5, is SAVISQKPSRDICQRGTSLTIQCQVDSQVTMMFWYRQQPGQSLTLIATANQGSEATYESGFVIDKFPISRPNLTFSTLTVSNMSPEDSSIYLCSVVGSRETQYFGPGTRLLVL.

The CDR3 is CAWSVGLKETQYF. The CDR3 DNA is TGTGCCTGGAGTGTTGGGTTGAAAGAGACCCAGTACTTC. The rearrangement links TRBV30 to TRBJ2-5; D remains unclear. This CDR3 is built from 13 residues. Deletions cut 0 bases from V and 3 bases from J, with 8 bases between. Germline V gene data show CDR1 as GTSNPN and CDR2 as SVGIG (reference sequence).

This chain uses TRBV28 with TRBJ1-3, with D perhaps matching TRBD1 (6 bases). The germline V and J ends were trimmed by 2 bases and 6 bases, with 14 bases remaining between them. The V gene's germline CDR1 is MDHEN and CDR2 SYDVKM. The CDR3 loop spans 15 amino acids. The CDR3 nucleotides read TGTGCCAGCAGTTTAGCGGGGGCGCTCCTAAACACCATATATTTT. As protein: CASSLAGALLNTIYF.

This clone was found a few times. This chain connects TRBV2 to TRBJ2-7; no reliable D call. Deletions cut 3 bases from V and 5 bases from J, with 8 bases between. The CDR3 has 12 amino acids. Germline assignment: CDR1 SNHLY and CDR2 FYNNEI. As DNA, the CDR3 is TGTGCCAGCAGTGACGAGACGGACGAGCAGTACTTC. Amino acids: CASSDETDEQYF.

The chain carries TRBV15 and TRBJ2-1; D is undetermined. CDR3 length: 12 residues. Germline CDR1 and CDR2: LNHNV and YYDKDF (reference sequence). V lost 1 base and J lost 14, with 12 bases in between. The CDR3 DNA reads TGTGCCACCAGCAGAGCCGGCGCATACGAGTTCTTC. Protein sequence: CATSRAGAYEFF.

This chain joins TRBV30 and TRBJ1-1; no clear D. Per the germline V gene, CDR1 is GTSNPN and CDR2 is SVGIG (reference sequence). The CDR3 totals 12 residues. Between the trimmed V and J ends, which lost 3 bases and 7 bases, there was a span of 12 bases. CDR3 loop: CAWSNTVFEAFF. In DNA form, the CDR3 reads TGTGCCTGGAGCAATACAGTATTTGAAGCTTTCTTT.

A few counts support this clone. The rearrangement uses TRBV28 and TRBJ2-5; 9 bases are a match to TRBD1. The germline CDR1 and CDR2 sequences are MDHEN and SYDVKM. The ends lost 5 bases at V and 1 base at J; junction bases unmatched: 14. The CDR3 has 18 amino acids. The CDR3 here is CASSIQLPGQGFQETQYF. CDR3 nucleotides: TGTGCCAGCAGTATACAACTTCCGGGACAGGGATTCCAAGAGACCCAGTACTTC.

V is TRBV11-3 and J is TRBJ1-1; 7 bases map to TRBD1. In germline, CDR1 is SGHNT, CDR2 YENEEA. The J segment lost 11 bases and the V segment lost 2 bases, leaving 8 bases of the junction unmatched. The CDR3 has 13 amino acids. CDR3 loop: CASSLYRGGNAFF. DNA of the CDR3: TGTGCCAGCAGCTTATACAGGGGTGGTAACGCTTTCTTT.

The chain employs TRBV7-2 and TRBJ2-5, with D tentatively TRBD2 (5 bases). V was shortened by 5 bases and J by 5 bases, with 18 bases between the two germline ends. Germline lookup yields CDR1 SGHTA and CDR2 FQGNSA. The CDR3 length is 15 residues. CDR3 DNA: TGTGCCAGCAGCGAGGGCTACTTGTCCTCGGAGACCCAGTACTTC. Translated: CASSEGYLSSETQYF.

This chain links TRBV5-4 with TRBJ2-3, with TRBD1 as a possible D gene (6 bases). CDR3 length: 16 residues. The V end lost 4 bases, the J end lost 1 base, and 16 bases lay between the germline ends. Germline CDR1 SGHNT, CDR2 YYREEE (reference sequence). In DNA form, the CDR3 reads TGTGCCAGCAGCCCAGACCTACAGGGCCGCACAGATACGCAGTATTTT. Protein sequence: CASSPDLQGRTDTQYF.

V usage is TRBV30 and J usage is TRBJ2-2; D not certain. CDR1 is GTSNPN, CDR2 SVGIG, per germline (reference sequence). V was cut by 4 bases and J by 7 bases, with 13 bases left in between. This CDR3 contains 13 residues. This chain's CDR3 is CAWKNNEDGELFF. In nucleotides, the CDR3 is TGTGCCTGGAAAAACAATGAGGACGGGGAGCTGTTTTTT.

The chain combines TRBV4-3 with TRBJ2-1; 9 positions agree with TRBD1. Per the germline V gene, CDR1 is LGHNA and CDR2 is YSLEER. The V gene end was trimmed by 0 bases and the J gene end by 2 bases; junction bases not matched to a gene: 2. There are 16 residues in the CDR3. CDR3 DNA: TGCGCCAGCAGCCAAGATAGGGACAGGGCCTACAATGAGCAGTTCTTC. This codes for CASSQDRDRAYNEQFF.

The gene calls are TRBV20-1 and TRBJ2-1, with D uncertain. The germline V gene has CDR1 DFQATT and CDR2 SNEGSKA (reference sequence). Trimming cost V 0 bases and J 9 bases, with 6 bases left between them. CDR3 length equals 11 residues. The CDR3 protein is CSARESAEQFF. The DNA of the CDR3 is TGCAGTGCTAGAGAGTCAGCTGAGCAGTTCTTC.

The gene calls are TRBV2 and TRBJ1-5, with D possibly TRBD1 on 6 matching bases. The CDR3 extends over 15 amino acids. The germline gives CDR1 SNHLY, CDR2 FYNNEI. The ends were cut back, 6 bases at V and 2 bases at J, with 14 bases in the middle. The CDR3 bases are TGTGCCAGCAGCCACCCCGAGGGGGGCAATCAGCCCCAGCATTTT. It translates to CASSHPEGGNQPQHF.

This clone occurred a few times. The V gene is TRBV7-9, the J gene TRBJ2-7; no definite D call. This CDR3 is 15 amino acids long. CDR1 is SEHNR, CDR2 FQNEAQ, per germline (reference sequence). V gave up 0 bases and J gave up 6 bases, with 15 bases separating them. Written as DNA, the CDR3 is TGTGCCAGCAGCTTAGCAGGAGTGGGTTTCAGCGAGCAGTACTTC. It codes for CASSLAGVGFSEQYF.

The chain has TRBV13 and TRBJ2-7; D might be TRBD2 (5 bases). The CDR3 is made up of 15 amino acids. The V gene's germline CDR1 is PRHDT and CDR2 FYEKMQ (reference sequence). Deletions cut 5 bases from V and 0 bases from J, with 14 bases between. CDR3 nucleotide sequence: TGTGCCAGCAGCCCCCGGTTCGGGGTCTCCTACGAGCAGTACTTC. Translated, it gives CASSPRFGVSYEQYF.

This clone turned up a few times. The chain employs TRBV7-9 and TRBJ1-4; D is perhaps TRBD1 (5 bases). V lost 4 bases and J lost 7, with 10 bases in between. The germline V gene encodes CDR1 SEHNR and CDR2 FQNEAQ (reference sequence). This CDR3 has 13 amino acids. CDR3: CASSSAGVEKLFF. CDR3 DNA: TGTGCCAGCAGCTCCGCGGGGGTTGAAAAACTGTTTTTT.

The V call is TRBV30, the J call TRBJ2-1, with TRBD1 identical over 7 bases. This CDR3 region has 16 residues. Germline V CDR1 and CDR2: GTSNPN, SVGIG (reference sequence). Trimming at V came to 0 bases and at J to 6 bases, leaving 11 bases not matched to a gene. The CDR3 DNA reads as TGTGCCTGGAGTGTAGGGGGCGCACGAAAGGGCAATGAGCAGTTCTTC. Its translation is CAWSVGGARKGNEQFF.

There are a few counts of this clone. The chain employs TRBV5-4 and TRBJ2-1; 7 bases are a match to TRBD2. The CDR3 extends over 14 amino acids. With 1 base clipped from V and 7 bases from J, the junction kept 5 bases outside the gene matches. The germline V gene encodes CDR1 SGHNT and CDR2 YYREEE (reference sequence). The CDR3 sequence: CASSLPSGGNEQFF. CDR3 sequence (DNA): TGTGCCAGCAGCTTGCCATCGGGAGGTAATGAGCAGTTCTTC.

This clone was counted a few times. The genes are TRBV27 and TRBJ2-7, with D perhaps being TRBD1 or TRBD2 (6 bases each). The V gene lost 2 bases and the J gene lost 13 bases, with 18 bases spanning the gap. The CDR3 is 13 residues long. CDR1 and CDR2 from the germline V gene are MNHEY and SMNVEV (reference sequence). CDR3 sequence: CASSLGPGAGYYF. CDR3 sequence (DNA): TGTGCCAGCAGTTTAGGTCCGGGGGCCGGGTACTACTTC.

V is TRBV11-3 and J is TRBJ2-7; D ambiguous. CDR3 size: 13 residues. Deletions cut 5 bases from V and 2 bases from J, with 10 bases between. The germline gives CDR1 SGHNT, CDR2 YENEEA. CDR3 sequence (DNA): TGTGCCAGCAGCCACGGTAGAACCTACGAGCAGTACTTC. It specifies CASSHGRTYEQYF.

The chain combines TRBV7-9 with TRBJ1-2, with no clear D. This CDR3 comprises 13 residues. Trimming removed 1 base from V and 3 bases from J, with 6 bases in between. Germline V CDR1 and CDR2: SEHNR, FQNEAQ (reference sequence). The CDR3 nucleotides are TGTGCCAGCAGCTTAGACCAGGACTATGGCTACACCTTC. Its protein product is CASSLDQDYGYTF.

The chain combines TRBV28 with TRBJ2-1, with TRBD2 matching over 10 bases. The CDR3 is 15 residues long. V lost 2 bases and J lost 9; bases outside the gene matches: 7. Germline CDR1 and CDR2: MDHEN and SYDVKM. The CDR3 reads CASSLELAGDREQFF. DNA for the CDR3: TGTGCCAGCAGTTTAGAGCTAGCGGGAGATCGTGAGCAGTTCTTC.

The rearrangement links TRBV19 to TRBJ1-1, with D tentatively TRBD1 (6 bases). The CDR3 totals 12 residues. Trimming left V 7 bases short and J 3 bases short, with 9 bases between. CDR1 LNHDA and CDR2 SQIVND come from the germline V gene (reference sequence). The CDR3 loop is CASKDSYTEAFF. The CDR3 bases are TGTGCCAGTAAGGACAGTTACACTGAAGCTTTCTTT.

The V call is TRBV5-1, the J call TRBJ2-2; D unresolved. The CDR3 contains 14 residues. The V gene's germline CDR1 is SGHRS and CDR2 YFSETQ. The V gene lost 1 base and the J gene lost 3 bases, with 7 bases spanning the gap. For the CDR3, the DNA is TGCGCCAGCAGCTTGCCTCAAGACACCGGGGAGCTGTTTTTT. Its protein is CASSLPQDTGELFF.

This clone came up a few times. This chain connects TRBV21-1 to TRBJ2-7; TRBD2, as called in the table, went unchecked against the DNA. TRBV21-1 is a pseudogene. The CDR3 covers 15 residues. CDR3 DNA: TGTGCCAGTAAGCGGACTAGCGTAAGCTCCTACGAGCAGTACTTC. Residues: CASKRTSVSSYEQYF.

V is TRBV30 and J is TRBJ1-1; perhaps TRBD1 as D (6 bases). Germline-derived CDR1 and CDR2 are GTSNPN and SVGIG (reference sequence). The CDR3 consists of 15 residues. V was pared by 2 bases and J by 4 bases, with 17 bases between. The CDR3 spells CAWSPGARSGTEAFF. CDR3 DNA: TGTGCCTGGAGTCCAGGGGCGAGGTCTGGCACTGAAGCTTTCTTT.